Described below is a single T cell receptor (beta chain) sequence and its context. Its antigen is still unknown. The data are from a study of T-cell reconstitution after alpha-beta-depleted transplantation in children. The study's findings and limits: Diversity of TCRbeta at day 60 was high in some patients, arising from surviving recipient T cells and thymic progenitors. Most T-cell counts and diversity one year after the transplant came from T cells that were newly produced. Expanded graft clones, several hundred of them, were reportedly the source of alpha-beta T cells about two months after transplant.

The TCRbeta library was prepared with unique molecular identifiers. MiXCR, applied by TCRdb to the PCR reads, yields one record per CDR3 protein. Of roughly 490,000 distinct CDR3 sequences listed, about an eighth are singletons. Germline CDR1 is KGHSH and CDR2 is LQKENI. The ends were cut back, 0 bases at V and 1 base at J, with 14 bases in the middle. CDR3 length: 17 residues. The sequence was collected from a female patient between 2 and 15 years old who had a stem cell transplant for aplastic anemia, so the T cells may come from the graft donor. The starting material was PBMCs, mostly from graft donor cells, obtained 180 days after TCRalphabeta/CD19-depleted stem cell transplant. The chain couples TRBV18 to TRBJ2-3, with D possibly being TRBD1 (6 bases). The chain's CDR3 is CASSPPRTVRGTDTQYF. DNA of the CDR3: TGTGCCAGCTCACCACCCCGGACAGTGCGGGGCACAGATACGCAGTATTTT.